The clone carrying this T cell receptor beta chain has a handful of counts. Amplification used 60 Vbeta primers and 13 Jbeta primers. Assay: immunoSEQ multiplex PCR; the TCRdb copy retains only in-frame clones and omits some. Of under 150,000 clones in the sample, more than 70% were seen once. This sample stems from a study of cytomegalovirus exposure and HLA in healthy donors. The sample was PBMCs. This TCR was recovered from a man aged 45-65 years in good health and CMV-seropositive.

In DNA form, the CDR3 reads TGTGCCAGCACCCCTTATGGGCAGGAGACCCAGTACTTC. Encoded protein: CASTPYGQETQYF. J is TRBJ2-5 and V is TRBV14; D ambiguous. The germline V gene has CDR1 SGHDN and CDR2 FVKESK. There are 13 residues in the CDR3. The V and J ends lost 7 bases and 5 bases respectively, with 14 bases between them.